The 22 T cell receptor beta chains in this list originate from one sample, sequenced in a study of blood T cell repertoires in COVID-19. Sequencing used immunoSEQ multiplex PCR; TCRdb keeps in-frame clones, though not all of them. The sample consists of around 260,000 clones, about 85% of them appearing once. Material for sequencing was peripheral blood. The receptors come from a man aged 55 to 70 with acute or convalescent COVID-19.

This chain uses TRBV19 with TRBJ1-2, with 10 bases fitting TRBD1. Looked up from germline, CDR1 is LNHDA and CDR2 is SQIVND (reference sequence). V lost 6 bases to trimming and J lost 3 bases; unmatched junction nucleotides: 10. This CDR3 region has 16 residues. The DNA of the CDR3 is TGTGCCAGTAGACGACAGGGGGCGAATTCTTACTATGGCTACACCTTC. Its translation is CASRRQGANSYYGYTF.

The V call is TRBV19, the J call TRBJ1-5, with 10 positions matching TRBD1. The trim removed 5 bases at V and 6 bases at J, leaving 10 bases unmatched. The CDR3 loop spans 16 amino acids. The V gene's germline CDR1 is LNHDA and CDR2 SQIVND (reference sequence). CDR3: CASSGVRDRGRQPQHF. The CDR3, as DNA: TGTGCCAGTAGTGGTGTGAGGGACAGGGGACGTCAGCCCCAGCATTTT.

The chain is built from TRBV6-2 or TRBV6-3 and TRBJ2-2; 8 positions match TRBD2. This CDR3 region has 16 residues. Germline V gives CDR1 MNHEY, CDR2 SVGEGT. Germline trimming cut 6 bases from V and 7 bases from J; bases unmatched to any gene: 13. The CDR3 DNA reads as TGTGCCAGCAGCCCTCGGACTAGCCTTTGGGGCGGGGAGCTGTTTTTT. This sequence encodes CASSPRTSLWGGELFF.

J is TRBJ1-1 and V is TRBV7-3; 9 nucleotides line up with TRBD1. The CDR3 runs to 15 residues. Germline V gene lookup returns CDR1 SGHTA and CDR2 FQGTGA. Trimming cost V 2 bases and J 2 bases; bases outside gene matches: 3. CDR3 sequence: CASSLRTGVNTEAFF. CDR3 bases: TGTGCCAGCAGCTTACGGACAGGGGTAAACACTGAAGCTTTCTTT.

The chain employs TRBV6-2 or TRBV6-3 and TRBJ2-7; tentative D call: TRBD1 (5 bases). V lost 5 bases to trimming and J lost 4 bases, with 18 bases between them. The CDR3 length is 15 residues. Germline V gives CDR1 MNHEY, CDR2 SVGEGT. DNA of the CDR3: TGTGCCAGCAGTCCCGCAAGGGGTGGTACTTACGAGCAGTACTTC. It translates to CASSPARGGTYEQYF.

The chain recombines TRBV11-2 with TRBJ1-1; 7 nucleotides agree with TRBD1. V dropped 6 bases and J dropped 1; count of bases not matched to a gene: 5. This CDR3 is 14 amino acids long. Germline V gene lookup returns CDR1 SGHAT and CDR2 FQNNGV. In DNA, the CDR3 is TGTGCCAGCAGTCCTCGACAGGGGAACACTGAAGCTTTCTTT. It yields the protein CASSPRQGNTEAFF.

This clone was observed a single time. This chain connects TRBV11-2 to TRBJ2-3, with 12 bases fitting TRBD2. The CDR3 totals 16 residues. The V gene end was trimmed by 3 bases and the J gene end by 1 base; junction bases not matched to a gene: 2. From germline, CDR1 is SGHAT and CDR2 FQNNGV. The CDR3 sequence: CASSFRLAGGTDTQYF. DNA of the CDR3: TGTGCCAGCAGCTTCAGACTAGCGGGGGGCACAGATACGCAGTATTTT.

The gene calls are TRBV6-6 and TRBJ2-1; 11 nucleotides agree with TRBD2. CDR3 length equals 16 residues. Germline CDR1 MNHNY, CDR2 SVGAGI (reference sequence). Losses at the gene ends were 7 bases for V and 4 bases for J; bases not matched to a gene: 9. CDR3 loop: CASTQTSGTTYNEQFF. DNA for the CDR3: TGTGCCAGCACCCAGACTAGCGGGACAACATACAATGAGCAGTTCTTC.

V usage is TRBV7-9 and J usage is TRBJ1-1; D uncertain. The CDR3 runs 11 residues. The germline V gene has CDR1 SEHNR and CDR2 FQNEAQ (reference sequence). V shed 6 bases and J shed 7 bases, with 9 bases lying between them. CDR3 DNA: TGTGCCAGCAGGGCGGGCTTTGAAGCTTTCTTT. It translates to CASRAGFEAFF.

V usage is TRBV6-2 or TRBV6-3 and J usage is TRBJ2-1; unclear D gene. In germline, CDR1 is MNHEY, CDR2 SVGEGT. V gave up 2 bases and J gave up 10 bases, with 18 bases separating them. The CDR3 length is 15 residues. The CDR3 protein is CASSYGGPPRVEQFF. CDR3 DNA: TGTGCCAGCAGTTACGGCGGTCCACCGCGCGTAGAGCAGTTCTTC.

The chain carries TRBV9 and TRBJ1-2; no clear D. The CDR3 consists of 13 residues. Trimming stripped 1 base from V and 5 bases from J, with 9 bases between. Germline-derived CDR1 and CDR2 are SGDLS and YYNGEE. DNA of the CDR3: TGTGCCAGCAGCGTAAAATGCGTTTATGGCTACACCTTC. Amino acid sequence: CASSVKCVYGYTF.

For the CDR3, the DNA is TGTGCCAGCAGCCTGGGACTAGCGGGGGCCGACACCGGGGAGCTGTTTTTT. This gives the protein CASSLGLAGADTGELFF. This chain connects TRBV3-1 (or the pseudogene TRBV3-2) to TRBJ2-2; 14 positions agree with TRBD2. Germline loops: CDR1 LGHDT, CDR2 YNNKEL (reference sequence). Trimming at V came to 4 bases and at J to 3 bases, leaving 4 bases not matched to a gene. This CDR3 comprises 17 residues.

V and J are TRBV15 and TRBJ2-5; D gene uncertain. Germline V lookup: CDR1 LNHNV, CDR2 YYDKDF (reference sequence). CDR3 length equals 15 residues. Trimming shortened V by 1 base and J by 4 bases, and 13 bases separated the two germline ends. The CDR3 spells CATSRGETPRETQYF. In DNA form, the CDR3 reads TGTGCCACCAGCAGAGGCGAGACTCCGCGAGAGACCCAGTACTTC.

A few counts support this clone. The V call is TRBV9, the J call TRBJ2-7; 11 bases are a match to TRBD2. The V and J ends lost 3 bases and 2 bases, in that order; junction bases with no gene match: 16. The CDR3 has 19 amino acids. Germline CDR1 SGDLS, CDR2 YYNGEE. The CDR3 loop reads CASSDHGTPGLAETYEQYF. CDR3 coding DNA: TGTGCCAGCAGCGACCACGGGACTCCGGGACTAGCGGAGACCTACGAGCAGTACTTC.

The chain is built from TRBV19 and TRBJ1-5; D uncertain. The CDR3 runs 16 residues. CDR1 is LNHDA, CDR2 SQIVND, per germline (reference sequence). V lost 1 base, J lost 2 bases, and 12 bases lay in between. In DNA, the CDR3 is TGTGCCAGTAGTATAGGAGGTCCTGGCGGCAATCAGCCCCAGCATTTT. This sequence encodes CASSIGGPGGNQPQHF. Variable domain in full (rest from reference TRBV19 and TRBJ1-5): DGGITQSPKYLFRKEGQNVTLSCEQNLNHDAMYWYRQDPGQGLRLIYYSQIVNDFQKGDIAEGYSVSREKKESFPLTVTSAQKNPTAFYLCASSIGGPGGNQPQHFGDGTRLSIL.

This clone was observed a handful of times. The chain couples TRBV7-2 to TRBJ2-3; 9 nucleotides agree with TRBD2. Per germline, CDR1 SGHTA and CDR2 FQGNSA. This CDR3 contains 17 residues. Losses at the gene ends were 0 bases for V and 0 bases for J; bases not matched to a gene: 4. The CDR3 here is CASSLAGLAFSTDTQYF. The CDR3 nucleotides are TGTGCCAGCAGCTTAGCTGGACTAGCGTTCAGCACAGATACGCAGTATTTT.

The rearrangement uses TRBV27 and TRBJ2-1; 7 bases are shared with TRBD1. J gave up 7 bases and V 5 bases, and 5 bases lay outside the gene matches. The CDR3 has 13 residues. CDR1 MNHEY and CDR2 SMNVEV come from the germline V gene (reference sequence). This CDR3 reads CASSMDRMNEQFF. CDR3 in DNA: TGTGCCAGCAGTATGGACAGGATGAATGAGCAGTTCTTC.

CDR3 sequence: CSASHLAGGPTGELFF. CDR3 DNA sequence: TGCAGTGCTAGTCATCTAGCGGGGGGGCCAACCGGGGAGCTGTTTTTT. V usage is TRBV20-1 and J usage is TRBJ2-2; 12 bases agree with TRBD2. The trim removed 3 bases at V and 5 bases at J, leaving 7 bases unmatched. This CDR3 is 16 amino acids long. Germline assignment: CDR1 DFQATT and CDR2 SNEGSKA (reference sequence).

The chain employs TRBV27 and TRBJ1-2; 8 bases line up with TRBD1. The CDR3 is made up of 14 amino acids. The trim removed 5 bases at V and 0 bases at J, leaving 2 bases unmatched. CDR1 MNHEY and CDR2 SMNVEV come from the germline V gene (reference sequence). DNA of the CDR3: TGTGCCAGCAGTCCAGGGGGCGCTAACTATGGCTACACCTTC. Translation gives CASSPGGANYGYTF.

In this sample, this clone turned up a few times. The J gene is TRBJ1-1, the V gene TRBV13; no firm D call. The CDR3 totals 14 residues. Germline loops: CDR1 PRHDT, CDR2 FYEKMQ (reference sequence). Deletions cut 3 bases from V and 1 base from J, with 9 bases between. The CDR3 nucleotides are TGTGCCAGCAGCTTGCCGCTGCGGAACACTGAAGCTTTCTTT. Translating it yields CASSLPLRNTEAFF.

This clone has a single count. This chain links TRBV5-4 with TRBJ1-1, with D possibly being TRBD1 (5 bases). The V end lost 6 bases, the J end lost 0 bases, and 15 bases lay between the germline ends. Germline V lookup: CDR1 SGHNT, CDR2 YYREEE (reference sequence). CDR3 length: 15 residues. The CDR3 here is CASTHGGGLNTEAFF. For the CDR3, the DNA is TGTGCCAGCACCCACGGCGGGGGACTGAACACTGAAGCTTTCTTT.

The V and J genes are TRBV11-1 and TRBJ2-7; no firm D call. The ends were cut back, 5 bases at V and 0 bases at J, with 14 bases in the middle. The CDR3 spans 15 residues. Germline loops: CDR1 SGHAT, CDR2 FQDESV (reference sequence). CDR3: CASSPRPASSYEQYF. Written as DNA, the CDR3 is TGTGCCAGCAGCCCCAGACCCGCTAGCTCCTACGAGCAGTACTTC. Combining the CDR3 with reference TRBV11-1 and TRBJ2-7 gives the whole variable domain EAEVAQSPRYKITEKSQAVAFWCDPISGHATLYWYRQILGQGPELLVQFQDESVVDDSQLPKDRFSAERLKGVDSTLKIQPAELGDSAMYLCASSPRPASSYEQYFGPGTRLTVT.